Presented here are 16 T cell receptor beta chains from one specimen sequenced in a study of CD8 T cells in ankylosing spondylitis. In TCRdb, the 5' RACE reads were re-called with MiXCR into one record per CDR3 protein. The table lists 250,000 to 350,000 distinct CDR3 sequences, roughly 20% of them singletons. Sequenced sample: blood, either unsorted or a sorted T cell fraction (not recorded which). The receptor source for this set is a female donor with ankylosing spondylitis or in good health (not recorded which).

The V and J genes are TRBV20-1 and TRBJ2-1, with 7 bases matching TRBD2. The J segment lost 5 bases and the V segment lost 1 base, leaving 11 bases of the junction unmatched. CDR1 and CDR2 from the germline V gene are DFQATT and SNEGSKA (reference sequence). The CDR3 consists of 16 residues. CDR3 sequence reads: CSARGGRASGNNEQFF. The CDR3 region has the DNA TGCAGTGCTAGAGGCGGTAGGGCTAGCGGAAACAATGAGCAGTTCTTC.

This chain links TRBV27 with TRBJ2-7, with 8 bases that match TRBD1. The germline V gene has CDR1 MNHEY and CDR2 SMNVEV (reference sequence). The CDR3 covers 17 residues. The trim removed 1 base at V and 5 bases at J, leaving 13 bases unmatched. CDR3 residues: CASSLYPPGQGANEQYF. The DNA for the CDR3 is TGTGCCAGCAGTTTATACCCCCCAGGCCAGGGGGCGAACGAGCAGTACTTC.

The genes are TRBV29-1 and TRBJ1-2; no clear D. The CDR3 totals 13 residues. Germline loops: CDR1 SQVTM, CDR2 ANQGSEA. Trimming shortened V by 4 bases and J by 6 bases, and 15 bases separated the two germline ends. CDR3 sequence: CSVGTDPTDGYTF. The CDR3 DNA is TGCAGCGTTGGAACGGACCCCACAGATGGCTACACCTTC.

This clonotype was picked up one time. The V and J genes are TRBV6-5 and TRBJ2-7; D not certain. The V end lost 4 bases, the J end lost 4 bases, and 14 bases lay between the germline ends. The germline V gene encodes CDR1 MNHEY and CDR2 SVGAGI. This CDR3 comprises 14 residues. The CDR3 loop is CASSSPLNRYEQYF. For the CDR3, the DNA is TGTGCCAGCAGTTCACCCCTTAACAGATACGAGCAGTACTTC.

The sample holds a few counts of this clonotype. The chain combines TRBV3-1 with TRBJ2-2; 7 bases match TRBD2. The CDR3 has 15 residues. Germline loops: CDR1 LGHDT, CDR2 YNNKEL (reference sequence). The V gene end was trimmed by 4 bases and the J gene end by 5 bases; junction bases not matched to a gene: 7. CDR3 residues: CASSLRLAPTGELFF. The CDR3 DNA follows: TGTGCCAGCAGCCTGCGACTAGCACCGACCGGGGAGCTGTTTTTT.

This clonotype was seen a handful of times. The gene calls are TRBV7-3 and TRBJ2-7, with 11 bases identical to TRBD2. CDR3 length equals 14 residues. Germline lookup yields CDR1 SGHTA and CDR2 FQGTGA. J was trimmed by 5 bases and V by 6 bases; bases with no gene match: 6. Here the CDR3 reads CASSSGLAGHEQYF. The CDR3 DNA reads TGTGCCAGCAGTTCCGGACTAGCGGGCCACGAGCAGTACTTC.

This clonotype was seen only a few times. The chain carries TRBV12-3 or TRBV12-4 and TRBJ2-4; TRBD2 matches at 9 bases. J gave up 2 bases and V 7 bases, and 9 bases lay outside the gene matches. CDR3 length: 16 amino acids. The CDR3 reads CASTTRAGGSKNIQYF. CDR3 bases: TGTGCCAGCACCACACGGGCGGGAGGGTCCAAAAACATTCAGTACTTC.

In its sample, this clonotype was seen a few times. This chain joins TRBV25-1 and TRBJ2-7; 12 bases line up with TRBD2. V gave up 6 bases and J gave up 4 bases; unmatched junction bases: 1. The germline gives CDR1 MGHDK, CDR2 SYGVNS. The CDR3 spans 13 residues. The chain's CDR3 is CASRGLAGYEQYF. The CDR3, as DNA: TGTGCCAGCAGAGGACTAGCGGGATACGAGCAGTACTTC.

This clonotype was counted a few times. The chain has TRBV6-5 and TRBJ2-6; possibly TRBD1 or TRBD2 for D (5 bases each). Trimming stripped 3 bases from V and 1 base from J, with 16 bases between. The CDR3 has 18 amino acids. Germline V lookup: CDR1 MNHEY, CDR2 SVGAGI. The CDR3 spells CASSYSGLFRSGANVLTF. For the CDR3, the DNA is TGTGCCAGCAGTTATTCGGGGCTGTTTAGGTCTGGGGCCAACGTCCTGACTTTC.

The chain links TRBV7-3 to TRBJ2-2, with 8 bases identical to TRBD2. V lost 2 bases and J lost 0; bases outside the gene matches: 2. CDR3 length: 16 residues. Germline CDR1 SGHTA, CDR2 FQGTGA. In DNA, the CDR3 is TGTGCCAGCAGCTTACGGGGGGGCGCGAACACCGGGGAGCTGTTTTTT. Translation: CASSLRGGANTGELFF.

The rearrangement links TRBV6-1 to TRBJ2-2, with 8 bases that match TRBD2. Germline lookup yields CDR1 MNHNS and CDR2 SASEGT. J gave up 2 bases and V 6 bases, and 8 bases lay outside the gene matches. CDR3 length: 16 residues. CDR3: CASSPAGEANTGELFF. The CDR3 coding sequence is TGTGCCAGCAGCCCAGCGGGGGAGGCCAACACCGGGGAGCTGTTTTTT.

J is TRBJ2-1 and V is TRBV4-3; TRBD2 matches at 9 bases. The junction had 12 bases not matched to a gene; V was cut back by 0 bases and J by 6 bases. Germline values: CDR1 LGHNA, CDR2 YSLEER. This CDR3 is built from 18 residues. CDR3 region: CASSQDPKTSGFVNEQFF. The DNA of the CDR3 is TGCGCCAGCAGCCAAGATCCCAAGACTAGCGGATTCGTCAATGAGCAGTTCTTC.

The chain has TRBV29-1 and TRBJ2-1; the match to TRBD2 covers 13 bases. Unmatched junction bases numbered 0, after V lost 4 bases and J lost 6 bases. The V gene's germline CDR1 is SQVTM and CDR2 ANQGSEA. This CDR3 comprises 13 residues. This CDR3 reads CSVGTSGSNEQFF. The CDR3 DNA is TGCAGCGTTGGGACTAGCGGGAGCAATGAGCAGTTCTTC.

The chain links TRBV7-2 to TRBJ2-4; 8 bases map to TRBD2. Per the germline V gene, CDR1 is SGHTA and CDR2 is FQGNSA. J was trimmed by 8 bases and V by 5 bases; bases with no gene match: 11. CDR3 length equals 15 residues. In DNA, the CDR3 is TGTGCCAGCAGCCCACGAAGCGGGAGTGGGGACATTCAGTACTTC. It specifies CASSPRSGSGDIQYF.

J is TRBJ2-7 and V is TRBV5-1; 9 nucleotides line up with TRBD2. In germline, CDR1 is SGHRS, CDR2 YFSETQ. The CDR3 is 14 amino acids. V shed 10 bases, J shed 0 bases, and the junction held 8 bases outside the gene matches. The CDR3 loop is CAPKRLAASYEQYF. The CDR3, as DNA: TGCGCCCCTAAACGACTAGCGGCCTCCTACGAGCAGTACTTC. The full variable domain, its missing parts supplied by reference TRBV5-1 and TRBJ2-7, is KAGVTQTPRYLIKTRGQQVTLSCSPISGHRSVSWYQQTPGQGLQFLFEYFSETQRNKGNFPGRFSGRQFSNSRSEMNVSTLELGDSALYLCAPKRLAASYEQYFGPGTRLTVT.

This clonotype was counted many times. The chain combines TRBV9 with TRBJ1-2; possibly TRBD1 for D (5 bases). The CDR3 consists of 13 residues. V lost 3 bases, J lost 8 bases, and 14 bases lay in between. From germline, CDR1 is SGDLS and CDR2 YYNGEE. The CDR3 nucleotides read TGTGCCAGCAGCGCTCCCGAGGGGTCCGGCTACACCTTC. Its protein is CASSAPEGSGYTF.